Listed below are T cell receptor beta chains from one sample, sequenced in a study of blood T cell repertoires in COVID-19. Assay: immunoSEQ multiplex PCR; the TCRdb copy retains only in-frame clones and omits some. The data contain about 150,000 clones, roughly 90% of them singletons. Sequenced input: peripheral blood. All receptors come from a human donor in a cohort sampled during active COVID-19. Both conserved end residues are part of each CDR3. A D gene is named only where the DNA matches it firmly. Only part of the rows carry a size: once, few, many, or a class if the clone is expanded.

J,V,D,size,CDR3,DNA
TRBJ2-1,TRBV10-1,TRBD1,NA,CASRFFQDRDEQFF,TGCGCCAGTCGATTTTTCCAAGACAGGGATGAGCAGTTCTTC
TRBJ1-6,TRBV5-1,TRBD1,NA,CASSRQLGSGGDSPLHF,TGCGCCAGCAGCCGCCAATTAGGTTCAGGGGGCGATTCACCCCTCCACTTT
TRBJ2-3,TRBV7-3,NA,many,CASSLGQYTDTQYF,TGTGCCAGCAGCTTAGGACAGTACACAGATACGCAGTATTTT
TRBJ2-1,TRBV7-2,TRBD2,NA,CASSLRSGSSYNEQFF,TGTGCCAGCAGCTTACGGAGCGGGAGTTCCTACAATGAGCAGTTCTTC
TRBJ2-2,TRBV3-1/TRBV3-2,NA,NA,CASSQPPGMGELFF,TGTGCCAGCAGCCAGCCCCCGGGGATGGGGGAGCTGTTTTTT
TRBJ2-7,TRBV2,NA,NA,CASSDDSYEQYF,TGTGCCAGCAGTGACGACAGTTACGAGCAGTACTTC
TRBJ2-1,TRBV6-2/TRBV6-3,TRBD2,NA,CASSYSGRAEQFF,TGTGCCAGCAGTTATAGCGGGAGGGCGGAGCAGTTCTTC
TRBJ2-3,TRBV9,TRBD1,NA,CASSGETGVTDTQYF,TGTGCCAGCAGCGGGGAGACAGGGGTCACAGATACGCAGTATTTT
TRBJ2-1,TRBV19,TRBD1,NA,CASSRPQGIGRNEQFF,TGTGCCAGTAGTAGGCCACAGGGGATTGGTCGGAATGAGCAGTTCTTC
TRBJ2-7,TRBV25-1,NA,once,CASSEERRSYEQYF,TGTGCCAGCAGTGAGGAGCGCCGCTCCTACGAGCAGTACTTC
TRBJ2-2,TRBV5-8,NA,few,CASSLGWATGELFF,TGTGCCAGCAGCTTGGGCTGGGCCACCGGGGAGCTGTTTTTT
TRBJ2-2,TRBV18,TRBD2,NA,CASSPRLAGVNPGELFF,TGTGCCAGCTCACCAAGACTAGCGGGTGTGAACCCCGGGGAGCTGTTTTTT
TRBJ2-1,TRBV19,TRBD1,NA,CASAGQGDRNEQFF,TGTGCCAGTGCCGGACAGGGAGACCGCAATGAGCAGTTCTTC
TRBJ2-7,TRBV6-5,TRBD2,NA,CASSMAGGPREQYF,TGTGCCAGCAGTATGGCGGGAGGTCCGAGGGAGCAGTACTTC
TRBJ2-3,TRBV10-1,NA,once,CASRKRELSTDTQYF,TGCGCCAGCAGGAAGAGGGAACTAAGCACAGATACGCAGTATTTT
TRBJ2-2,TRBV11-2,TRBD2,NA,CASSPLSGFGELFF,TGTGCCAGCAGCCCACTTAGCGGGTTCGGGGAGCTGTTTTTT
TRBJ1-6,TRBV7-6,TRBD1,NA,CASTLDRGFNSPLHF,TGTGCCAGCACCCTGGACAGGGGCTTCAATTCACCCCTCCACTTT
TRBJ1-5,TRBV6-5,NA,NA,CASSYRQVNQPQHF,TGTGCCAGCAGTTACCGACAGGTCAATCAGCCCCAGCATTTT
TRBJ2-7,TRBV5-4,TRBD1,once,CASSPRQGTYEQYF,TGTGCCAGCAGCCCAAGACAGGGAACCTACGAGCAGTACTTC
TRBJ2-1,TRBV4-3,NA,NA,CASSQGRSKEQFF,TGCGCCAGCAGCCAAGGGAGGTCCAAGGAGCAGTTCTTC
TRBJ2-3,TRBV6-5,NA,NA,CASSGTGGSTDTQYF,TGTGCCAGCAGCGGGACTGGGGGTTCAACAGATACGCAGTATTTT
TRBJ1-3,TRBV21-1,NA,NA,CASGRGGARAAGNTIYF,TGTGCCAGCGGAAGAGGTGGGGCCAGGGCGGCTGGAAACACCATATATTTT
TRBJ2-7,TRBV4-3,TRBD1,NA,CASSHRAGGLGEQYF,TGCGCCAGCAGCCACCGGGCAGGGGGTTTGGGTGAGCAGTACTTC
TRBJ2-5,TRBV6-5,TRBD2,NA,CASSQPWTSRNYF,TGTGCCAGCAGTCAACCCTGGACTAGTCGCAACTACTTC
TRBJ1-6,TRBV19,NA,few,CASSIAPGNSPLHF,TGTGCCAGTAGTATTGCACCGGGGAATTCACCCCTCCACTTT
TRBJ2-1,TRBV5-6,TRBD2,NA,CASSLGLAGYNEQFF,TGTGCCAGCAGCCTCGGACTAGCGGGCTACAATGAGCAGTTCTTC
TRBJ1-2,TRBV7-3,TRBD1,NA,CASSSPSTGGGYTF,TGTGCCAGCAGCTCTCCATCGACAGGGGGTGGCTACACCTTC
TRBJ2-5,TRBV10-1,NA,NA,CASCRLFTGDQETQYF,TGCGCCAGCTGCCGTCTCTTTACAGGTGACCAAGAGACCCAGTACTTC
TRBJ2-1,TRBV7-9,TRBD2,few,CASSSDRGLAFLNEQFF,TGTGCCAGCAGCTCTGACCGGGGACTAGCCTTTCTAAATGAGCAGTTCTTC
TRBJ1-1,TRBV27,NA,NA,CASSLVGGSTEAFF,TGTGCCAGCAGTTTAGTGGGGGGGAGCACTGAAGCTTTCTTT
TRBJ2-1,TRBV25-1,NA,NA,CASSRLDSTYNEQFF,TGTGCCAGCAGTCGCCTCGACAGCACCTACAATGAGCAGTTCTTC
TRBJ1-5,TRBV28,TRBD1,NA,CASTGGGNQPQHF,TGTGCCAGCACAGGGGGTGGCAATCAGCCCCAGCATTTT
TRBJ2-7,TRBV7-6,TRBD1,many,CASSLLQGPSYEQYF,TGTGCCAGCAGCTTACTACAGGGGCCATCCTACGAGCAGTACTTC
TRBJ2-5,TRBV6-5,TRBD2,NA,CASSYRSLAGQETQYF,TGTGCCAGCAGTTACCGTTCGCTAGCGGGTCAAGAGACCCAGTACTTC
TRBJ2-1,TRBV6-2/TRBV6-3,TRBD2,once,CASSRYLAATYNEQFF,TGTGCCAGCAGTCGTTATCTAGCGGCAACCTACAATGAGCAGTTCTTC
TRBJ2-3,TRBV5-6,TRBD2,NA,CASSQNRGGYTDTQYF,TGTGCCAGCAGCCAAAACCGCGGGGGGTACACAGATACGCAGTATTTT
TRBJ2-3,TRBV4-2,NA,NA,CASSRYRASTDTQYF,TGTGCCAGCAGCCGGTACAGGGCAAGCACAGATACGCAGTATTTT